This section outlines one TCR beta chain sequence together with its context. No antigen is known for it. Germline loops: CDR1 GTSNPN, CDR2 SVGIG (reference sequence). The CDR3 sequence is 12 residues long. V was pared by 4 bases and J by 3 bases, with 8 bases between. These data come from a study of T-cell memory formation after mild COVID-19. About the research overall: There were largely donor-specific TCR clusters. Study results and limitations: Cross-reactive memory seemingly joined, as some responding clones were found in pre-infection memory. CD4+ bias marked clones expanding day 15 to 37, unlike balanced contracting clones.

5'RACE primed from the constant segment yielded TCR alpha and TCR beta cDNA libraries bearing sample barcodes and UMIs. TCRdb recomputed calls from the 5' RACE reads with MiXCR, one row per CDR3 protein. The repertoire includes roughly 320,000 distinct CDR3 sequences, over 25% of them detected once, and around an eighth sits in the top ten. The source of this sequence is an adult woman who had mild COVID-19 (a few samples of this study predate the infection). Cell type and time point are not known. This chain uses TRBV30 with TRBJ2-3; D gene unclear. The sample consisted of PBMCs or a T cell subset sorted from them (not recorded which). The CDR3 loop reads CAWTLGTDTQYF. CDR3 in DNA: TGTGCCTGGACCCTAGGAACAGATACGCAGTATTTT.